These 10 T cell receptor beta chains came from one sample sequenced in a study of T cell clonality in common variable immunodeficiency. Their antigen targets remain unknown. The assay was immunoSEQ multiplex PCR, and TCRdb's table has in-frame clones only and misses some. This sample includes over 30,000 clones with no singletons; its ten biggest clones take up 6.5% to 7.5%. Whole-study results and caveats: Reportedly, TCR beta sequences from common variable immunodeficiency showed fewer deletions and N-nucleotide insertions.

Sequences were obtained from peripheral blood mononuclear cells. The source is a human donor with common variable immunodeficiency.

In the case of this clone: The sample contains more than one DNA sequence encoding this CDR3. This CDR3 is CASSRTGQGLWNEKLFF. The sequenced part of the CDR3 DNA is TGTGCCAGCAGCCGGACAGGGCAAGGGCTTTGGAATGAAAAA. The chain employs TRBV7-3 and TRBJ1-4; 8 bases are shared with TRBD1. The read is 3 residues too short to cover the CDR3 end, so that end is filled in from the germline J gene. The CDR3 sequence is 17 residues long. With V trimmed by 5 bases and J by 5 bases, 13 bases remained unmatched. Germline CDR1 SGHTA, CDR2 FQGTGA.

This clone was counted between two and nine times. Coverage ceases 3 residues before the CDR3 finishes, and the germline J gene fills in the end. The V call is TRBV5-6, the J call TRBJ2-7; 10 bases match TRBD1. The CDR3 loop spans 15 amino acids. The germline CDR1 and CDR2 sequences are SGHDT and YYEEEE. Trimming took 4 bases from V and 3 from J; bases not matched to a gene: 7. The sequenced CDR3 bases are TGTGCCAGCAGCCGGCAGGGGACAGGGGACTACGAG. This codes for CASSRQGTGDYE. The entire CDR3 is CASSRQGTGDYEQYF.

This clone was observed a handful of times. With the read ending 3 residues before the CDR3 end, the germline J gene is used to fill in that end. The chain couples TRBV11-1 to TRBJ2-7; D might be TRBD1 (6 bases). The CDR3 sequence is 15 residues long. Germline V lookup: CDR1 SGHAT, CDR2 FQDESV (reference sequence). Trimming stripped 4 bases from V and 4 bases from J, with 17 bases between. The sequenced CDR3 bases are TGTGCCAGCAGCTCGATAAAGACAGGAACATACGAG. Protein product: CASSSIKTGTYE. The full CDR3 protein is CASSSIKTGTYEQYF.

For this clone: The sequenced fragment ends 3 residues before the CDR3 boundary, so the rest is inferred from the germline J gene. The J gene is TRBJ1-2, the V gene TRBV11-2; D remains unclear. The CDR3 has 13 residues. Germline CDR1 is SGHAT and CDR2 is FQNNGV. The ends were cut back, 0 bases at V and 5 bases at J, with 7 bases in the middle. The CDR3 sequence: CASSLDADYGYTF. Incomplete CDR3 DNA: TGTGCCAGCAGCTTAGATGCGGATTATGGC. Combining the CDR3 with reference TRBV11-2 and TRBJ1-2 gives the whole variable domain EAGVAQSPRYKIIEKRQSVAFWCNPISGHATLYWYQQILGQGPKLLIQFQNNGVVDDSQLPKDRFSAERLKGVDSTLKIQPAKLEDSAVYLCASSLDADYGYTFGSGTRLTVV.

This clone was counted a few times. Read sequence stops 3 residues before the CDR3 end, and the germline J gene provides the missing end. The chain combines TRBV30 with TRBJ2-7, with 12 bases that match TRBD2. The germline CDR1 and CDR2 sequences are GTSNPN and SVGIG (reference sequence). J gave up 6 bases and V 8 bases, and 14 bases lay outside the gene matches. There are 15 residues in the CDR3. The CDR3 here is CASRPTSGRISEQYF. Partial CDR3 DNA: TGTGCCAGTAGGCCGACTAGCGGGAGAATCAGCGAG.

The table lists this clone with many counts. The observed sequence ends 3 residues before the CDR3 terminus, with the missing tail filled in from the germline J gene. V and J are TRBV18 and TRBJ1-3; D ambiguous. The germline V and J ends were trimmed by 0 bases and 0 bases, with 9 bases remaining between them. CDR3 length equals 16 residues. Looked up from germline, CDR1 is KGHSH and CDR2 is LQKENI. The sequenced CDR3 bases are TGTGCCAGCTCACCACCTGGGCGAAGCTCTGGAAACACC. This encodes CASSPPGRSSGNT. Given in full, the CDR3 is CASSPPGRSSGNTIYF.

This clone has just a few counts. One junction end disagrees with the germline gene, perhaps due to a read error. CDR3 sequence: CAGSLIPTGEGLGANVLTF. The DNA read from the CDR3 is TGTGCCGGCAGCTTAATACCGACAGGGGAGGGTCTAGGGGCCAACGTC. The chain links TRBV7-3 to TRBJ2-6; D is possibly TRBD1 (8 bases). The read ends 3 residues early relative to the CDR3; the germline J gene fills the gap. This CDR3 is 19 amino acids long. From germline, CDR1 is SGHTA and CDR2 FQGTGA.

This clone was counted between two and nine times. The sequence runs out 3 residues before the end of the CDR3; the remainder is reconstructed from the germline J gene. V is TRBV2 and J is TRBJ2-7, with D possibly matching TRBD1 (6 bases). Trimming removed 4 bases at V and 1 base at J, with 17 bases between. This CDR3 region has 16 residues. From germline, CDR1 is SNHLY and CDR2 FYNNEI. CDR3 residues: CASSADSGFLSYEQYF. The CDR3 DNA, read in part, is TGTGCCAGCAGTGCGGACAGCGGATTCCTGTCCTACGAG.

This clone was found a few times. The sequence runs out 3 residues before the end of the CDR3; the remainder is reconstructed from the germline J gene. V is TRBV7-3 and J is TRBJ2-7; 7 bases line up with TRBD2. The CDR3 sequence is 14 residues long. V shed 5 bases, J shed 0 bases, and the junction held 4 bases outside the gene matches. Germline CDR1 and CDR2: SGHTA and FQGTGA. The part of the CDR3 DNA that was read is TGTGCCAGCAGCCCCACGGGGGGCTCCTACGAG. This translates into CASSPTGGSYE. Given in full, the CDR3 is CASSPTGGSYEQYF. Drawing the rest from reference TRBV7-3 and TRBJ2-7, the complete variable domain is GAGVSQTPSNKVTEKGKYVELRCDPISGHTALYWYRQSLGQGPEFLIYFQGTGAADDSGLPNDRFFAVRPEGSVSTLKIQRTERGDSAVYLCASSPTGGSYEQYFGPGTRLTVT.

By frequency in the sample, this clone is medium-sized (0.01 to 0.1%). The sequenced part of the CDR3 DNA is TGCAGCGTTAGCTTCGGCGGCTACACTGAA. This sequence encodes CSVSFGGYTE. From start to end, the CDR3 is CSVSFGGYTEAFF. The rearrangement links TRBV29-1 to TRBJ1-1, with D unresolved. The CDR3 extends 3 residues past the end of the read, so its final part is completed from the germline J gene. CDR1 and CDR2 from the germline V gene are SQVTM and ANQGSEA. V was clipped by 5 bases and J by 3 bases, with 13 bases between them. The CDR3 runs 13 residues.